This TCR beta chain is from a study of cytomegalovirus exposure and HLA in healthy donors. PCR primers comprised 60 Vbeta and 13 Jbeta primers. Profiling relied on immunoSEQ multiplex PCR, and the TCRdb table lists in-frame clones only, not all of them. The sample records 85,000 to 130,000 clones, about 71% being singletons. The origin of this receptor is a boy younger than 18 in good health and CMV-seronegative. Sequenced sample: PBMCs.

The CDR3 region is CASSYSSLNTEAFF. CDR3 nucleotides: TGTGCCAGCAGTTACTCAAGCTTGAACACTGAAGCTTTCTTT. The V gene is TRBV6-5, the J gene TRBJ1-1; D gene unclear. There are 14 residues in the CDR3. With 0 bases removed from V and 0 bases from J, the gap between germline ends came to 5 bases. Germline V CDR1 and CDR2: MNHEY, SVGAGI.